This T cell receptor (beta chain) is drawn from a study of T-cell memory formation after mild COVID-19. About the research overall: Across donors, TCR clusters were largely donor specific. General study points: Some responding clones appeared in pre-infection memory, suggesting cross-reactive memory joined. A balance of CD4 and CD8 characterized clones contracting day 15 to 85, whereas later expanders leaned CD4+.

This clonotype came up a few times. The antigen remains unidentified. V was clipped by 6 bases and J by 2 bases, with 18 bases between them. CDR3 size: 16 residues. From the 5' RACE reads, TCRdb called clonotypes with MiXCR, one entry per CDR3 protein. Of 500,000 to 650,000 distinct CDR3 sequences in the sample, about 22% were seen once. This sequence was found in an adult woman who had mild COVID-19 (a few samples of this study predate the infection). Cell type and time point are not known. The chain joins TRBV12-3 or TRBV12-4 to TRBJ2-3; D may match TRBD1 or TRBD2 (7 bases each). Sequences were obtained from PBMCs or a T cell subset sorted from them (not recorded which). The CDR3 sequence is CASSRGGLRDTDTQYF. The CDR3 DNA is TGTGCCAGCAGCAGGGGGGGATTGAGAGACACAGATACGCAGTATTTT.